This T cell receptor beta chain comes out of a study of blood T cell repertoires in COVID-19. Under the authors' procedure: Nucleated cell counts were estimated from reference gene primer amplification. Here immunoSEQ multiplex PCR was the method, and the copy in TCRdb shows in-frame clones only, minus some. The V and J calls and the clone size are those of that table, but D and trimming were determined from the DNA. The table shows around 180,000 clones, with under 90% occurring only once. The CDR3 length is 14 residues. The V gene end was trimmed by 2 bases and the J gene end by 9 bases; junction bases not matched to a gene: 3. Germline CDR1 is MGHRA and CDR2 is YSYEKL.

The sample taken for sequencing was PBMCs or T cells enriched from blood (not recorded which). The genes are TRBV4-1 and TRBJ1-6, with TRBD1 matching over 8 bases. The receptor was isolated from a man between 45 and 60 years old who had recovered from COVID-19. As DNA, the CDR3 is TGCGCCAGCAGCCAATGGACAGGGCGTTCACCCCTCCACTTT. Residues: CASSQWTGRSPLHF.